This T cell receptor beta chain was observed in a study of blood T cell repertoires in COVID-19. The CDR3 consists of 16 residues. Germline lookup yields CDR1 MDHEN and CDR2 SYDVKM. With 3 bases removed from V and 0 bases from J, the gap between germline ends came to 12 bases. Here immunoSEQ multiplex PCR was the method, and the copy in TCRdb shows in-frame clones only, minus some. There are about 250,000 clones in the sample; more than 70% occur only once, and 6.3% lies in the top ten. The sequence came from a woman aged 25 to 39 with COVID-19, enrolled during active disease. The source material was peripheral blood. The chain has TRBV28 and TRBJ1-5; TRBD1 might be the D (5 bases). The CDR3 nucleotides are TGTGCCAGCAGTTTTGGCACAGGACATAGCAATCAGCCCCAGCATTTT. Translation gives CASSFGTGHSNQPQHF. The full variable domain, with the rest looked up from reference TRBV28 and TRBJ1-5, is DVKVTQSSRYLVKRTGEKVFLECVQDMDHENMFWYRQDPGLGLRLIYFSYDVKMKEKGDIPEGYSVSREKKERFSLILESASTNQTSMYLCASSFGTGHSNQPQHFGDGTRLSIL.